This TCR beta chain came from a study of T cell repertoires in cytomegalovirus infection (dated by TCRdb to about 2019). Notes on the research overall: Peptide stimulations targeted recently identified HLA-C-restricted CMV epitopes, whose presentation resists viral immunomodulation, together with well-studied HLA-B-restricted epitopes. Because public TCR beta signatures pointed to carriage of CMV infection together with the matching HLA type, the HLA type of each donor mattered for the analysis. What the research found in general, with its limitations: The ex vivo response was dominated by HLA-C-restricted CMV-specific TCR beta clonotypes, which also provided the single most frequent clonotype in two of eight donors. Cumulative frequency of public TCR beta family members discriminated carriers of CMV infection plus the relevant HLA type in this cohort and an independent approximately 350-donor cohort.

Sequenced on an Illumina HiSeq 1500. TCRdb's own reprocessing of the public reads used fastp at Q25 and MiXCR and kept productive beta chains. Here each entry gathers all rows of one CDR3 protein and keeps the most common genes and DNA. This sample holds hundreds of thousands of distinct CDR3 sequences; approximately 30% were observed only once. The ten largest clones represent 9.5% to 15% of the sample. The intended sense of this specimen's treatment or condition label: in vitro stimulation with specific CMV peptide epitopes to enrich CMV-specific T cells. The cysteine opens and the phenylalanine closes a CDR3 of 12 amino acids. The DNA shown is the 36-base CDR3, in frame from base 1. The germline V gene supplies CDR1 MNHEY and CDR2 SVGAGI. V lost 4 bases and J lost 7 bases; the stretch between them is 10 bases long. On this clonotype itself: Its antigen is unknown. No qualities accompany the bases; no much larger clone lies one base away.

The sample here was cultured CD8+ T cells from PBMCs, taken from culture after CMV antigen stimulation. This TCR derives from a human donor in good health (CMV status not recorded). Some clones in this sample may be carry-over from other donors' samples. The rearrangement combines TRBV6-5 with TRBJ2-5; the D gene assignment is ambiguous. CDR3 region: CASSSGWGTQYF. The DNA sequence is TGTGCCAGCAGTTCCGGATGGGGGACCCAGTACTTC.